This is a list of T cell receptor beta chains from one sample in a study of blood T cell repertoires in COVID-19. This table comes from immunoSEQ multiplex PCR, and its TCRdb copy is limited to in-frame clones, with some not included. The sample contains 240,000 or so clones, 88% of which appear only once. Specimen: peripheral blood. The receptors stem from a woman aged 30 to 39 with acute or convalescent COVID-19. CDR3s include the opening cysteine and the closing phenylalanine or tryptophan.

TRBV7-3	TRBJ2-1	CASSPTTRDFNEQFF
TRBV3-1/TRBV3-2	TRBJ2-7	CASSPRASGSYEQYF
TRBV15	TRBJ2-3	CATSRDLFTDTQYF
TRBV18	TRBJ2-1	CASSPLGTSGFGSYNEQFF
TRBV19	TRBJ2-5	CASSIRGQAQETQYF
TRBV27	TRBJ2-1	CASSLPSSGRLYEQFF
TRBV9	TRBJ2-3	CASSAVDGTSAQAGTDTQYF
TRBV7-8	TRBJ2-2	CASSLFGSSHTGELFF
TRBV5-4	TRBJ1-3	CASSLGPRREGDTIYF
TRBV7-9	TRBJ2-3	CASSLEGAHTDTQYF
TRBV5-1	TRBJ2-1	CASSLKQAYNEQFF
TRBV13	TRBJ2-7	CASSARTSGRYYEQYF
TRBV30	TRBJ2-5	CAWSVIWDRTQETQYF
TRBV27	TRBJ1-1	CASSPVFRGTEAFF
TRBV30	TRBJ1-5	CAWSSDRVINQPQHF
TRBV2	TRBJ2-2	CASSEPLAGVNTGELFF
TRBV5-1	TRBJ1-1	CASSQNAATEAFF
TRBV4-3	TRBJ1-5	CASSQVRGNQPQHF
TRBV5-1	TRBJ1-3	CASSLGESGNTIYF
TRBV9	TRBJ2-1	CASSVDGRYNEQFF
TRBV12-5	TRBJ1-4	CASGFSPRNEKLFF
TRBV5-4	TRBJ1-3	CASSLAGVSGNTIYF
TRBV7-9	TRBJ1-1	CASSPFTGGNTEAFF
TRBV7-9	TRBJ1-2	CASSLAGDRVYGYTF
TRBV23-1	TRBJ2-5	CASSQFGASGNQETQYF
TRBV7-2	TRBJ2-5	CASSLGTGRTQYF
TRBV5-6	TRBJ1-4	CASSVAGQGAKKLFF
TRBV5-8	TRBJ1-1	CASRQMGGNTEAFF
TRBV7-7	TRBJ2-1	CASSLSQGLHNEQFF
TRBV9	TRBJ2-2	CASSVVPGGVTGELFF
TRBV19	TRBJ2-3	CASSMGTAGDTQYF
TRBV6-5	TRBJ2-7	CASSSGQGHIFEQYF
TRBV10-3	TRBJ2-1	CAISESLLRGDEQFF
TRBV5-6	TRBJ2-2	CASSLVEKQHTGELFF
TRBV29-1	TRBJ1-2	CSVGTGSSGYTF
TRBV19	TRBJ1-5	CASHPIGAGLNQPQHF
TRBV14	TRBJ2-7	CASSQEGGGLADSYEQYF
TRBV12-3/TRBV12-4	TRBJ2-1	CAIQSGNYNEQFF
TRBV24-1	TRBJ2-3	CATSDPTSSTDTQYF
TRBV4-2	TRBJ2-2	CASSQDPGRDGELFF
TRBV5-6	TRBJ2-6	CASSPRVAGSSGANVLTF
TRBV4-3	TRBJ2-7	CASSRTIAGLSYEQYF
TRBV30	TRBJ1-2	CAWQGSYGYTF
TRBV5-1	TRBJ2-1	CASSLTGDPHNEQFF
TRBV30	TRBJ1-1	CAWSPTGTPEAFF
TRBV10-3	TRBJ1-2	CATPRGVSGYGYTF
TRBV9	TRBJ2-5	CASSAQTTSGRETQYF
TRBV19	TRBJ1-5	CASSMKSTSNQPQHF
TRBV2	TRBJ1-5	CASRTTGNQPQHF
TRBV6-1	TRBJ2-1	CASLAGSYNEQFF
TRBV12-3/TRBV12-4	TRBJ2-1	CASRLGGNEQFF
TRBV19	TRBJ2-1	CASSISGARQFF
TRBV12-3/TRBV12-4	TRBJ2-7	CASSLMSTGEQYF
TRBV27	TRBJ2-5	CASSRGETQYF